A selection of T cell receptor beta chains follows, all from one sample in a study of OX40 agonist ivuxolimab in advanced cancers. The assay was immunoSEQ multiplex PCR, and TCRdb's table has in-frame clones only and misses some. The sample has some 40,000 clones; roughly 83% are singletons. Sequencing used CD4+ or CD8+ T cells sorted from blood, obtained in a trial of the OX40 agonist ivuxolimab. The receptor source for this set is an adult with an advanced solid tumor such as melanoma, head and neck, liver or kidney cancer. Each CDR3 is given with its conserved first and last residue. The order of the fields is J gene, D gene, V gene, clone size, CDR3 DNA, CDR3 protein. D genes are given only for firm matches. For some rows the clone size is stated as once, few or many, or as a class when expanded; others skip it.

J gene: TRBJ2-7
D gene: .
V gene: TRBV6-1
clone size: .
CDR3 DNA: TGTGCGGGAGAAGGAGAGTTGGAGAGTCAGTACTTC
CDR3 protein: CAGEGELESQYF

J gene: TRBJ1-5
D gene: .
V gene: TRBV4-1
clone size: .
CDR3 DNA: TGCGCCAGCAGCCAAGCACTTAATCAGCCCCAGCATTTT
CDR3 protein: CASSQALNQPQHF

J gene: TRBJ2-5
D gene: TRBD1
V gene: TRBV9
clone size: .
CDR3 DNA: TGTGCCAGCAGCGTCGGAGTAGAGGGGGCAGAGACCCAGTACTTC
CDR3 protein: CASSVGVEGAETQYF

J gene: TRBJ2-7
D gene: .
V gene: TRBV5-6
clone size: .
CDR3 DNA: TGTGCCAGCAGCTTGGCTAGTAAGTTTACCTACGAGCAGTACTTC
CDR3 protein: CASSLASKFTYEQYF

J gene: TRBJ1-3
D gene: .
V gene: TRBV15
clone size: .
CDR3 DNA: TGTGCCACCAGCAGTCAACCCTCAGGGGGAAACACCATATATTTT
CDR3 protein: CATSSQPSGGNTIYF

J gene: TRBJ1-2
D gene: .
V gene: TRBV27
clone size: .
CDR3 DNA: TGTGCCAGCAGTTTACATTGGGGGAGTAGCTATGGCTACACCTTC
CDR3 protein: CASSLHWGSSYGYTF

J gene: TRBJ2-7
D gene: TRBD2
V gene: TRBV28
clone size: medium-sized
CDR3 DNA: TGTGCCAGCAGCCGGGGTAGGTCCGGACTAGCGGGAGGCATCTACGAGCAGTACTTC
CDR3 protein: CASSRGRSGLAGGIYEQYF

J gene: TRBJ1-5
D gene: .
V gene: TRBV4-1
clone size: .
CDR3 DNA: TGCGCCAGCAGCCAGGGGGACCGGGGCCAGCCCCAGCATTTT
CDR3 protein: CASSQGDRGQPQHF

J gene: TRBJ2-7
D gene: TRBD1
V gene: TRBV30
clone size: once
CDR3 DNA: TGTGCCTGGGGGAGTATTGGGACAGGGGGCTACGAGCAGTACTTC
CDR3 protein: CAWGSIGTGGYEQYF

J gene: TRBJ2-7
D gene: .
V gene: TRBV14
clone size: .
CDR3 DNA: TGTGCCAGCAGCCGGATTGGGGGCGAGCAGTACTTC
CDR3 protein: CASSRIGGEQYF

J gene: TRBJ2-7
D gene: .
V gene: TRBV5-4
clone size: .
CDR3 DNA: TGTGCCAGCAGCTTGGGGGCAGGGCCCCTCTCCGAGCAGTACTTC
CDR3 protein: CASSLGAGPLSEQYF

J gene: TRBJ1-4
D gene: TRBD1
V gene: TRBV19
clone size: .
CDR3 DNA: TGTGCCAGTAACCTCGGACAGGGTGCTAATGAAAAACTGTTTTTT
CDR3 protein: CASNLGQGANEKLFF

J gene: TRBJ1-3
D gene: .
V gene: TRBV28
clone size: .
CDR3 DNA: TGTGCCAGCAGTTTATTGCCTGGAAACACCATATATTTT
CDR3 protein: CASSLLPGNTIYF

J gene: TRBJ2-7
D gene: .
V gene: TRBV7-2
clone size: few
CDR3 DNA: TGTGCCAGCAGCTTGTATCACGAAGTCTACGAGCAGTACTTC
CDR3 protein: CASSLYHEVYEQYF

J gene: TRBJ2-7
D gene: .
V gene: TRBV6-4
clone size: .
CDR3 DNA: TGTGCCAGCAGTGACTCTGTGGGAGGTGAGCAGTACTTC
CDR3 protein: CASSDSVGGEQYF

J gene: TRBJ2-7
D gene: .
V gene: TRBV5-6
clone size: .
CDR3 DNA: TGTGCCAGCAGCTTGGCTACAGGGACGGGGTACGAGCAGTACTTC
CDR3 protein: CASSLATGTGYEQYF

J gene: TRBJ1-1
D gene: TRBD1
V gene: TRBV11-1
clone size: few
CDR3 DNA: TGTGCCAGCAGCGGACAGGGGACCGAAGCTTTCTTT
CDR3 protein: CASSGQGTEAFF

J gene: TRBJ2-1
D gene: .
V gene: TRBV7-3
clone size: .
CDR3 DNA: TGTGCCAGCAGCTCCGTTATGGTGCACAATTACAATGAGCAGTTCTTC
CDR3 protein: CASSSVMVHNYNEQFF

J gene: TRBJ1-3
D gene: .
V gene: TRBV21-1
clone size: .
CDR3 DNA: TGTGCCAGCCGGACAACCTGCTCTGGAAACACCATATATTTT
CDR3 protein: CASRTTCSGNTIYF

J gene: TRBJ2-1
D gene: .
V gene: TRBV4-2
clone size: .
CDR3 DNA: TGTGCCAGCAGCCACGAGCCCGGGATAGGCAATGAGCAGTTCTTC
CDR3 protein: CASSHEPGIGNEQFF

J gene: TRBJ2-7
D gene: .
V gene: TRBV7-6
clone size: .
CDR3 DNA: TGTGCCAGCAGCCCTAGTTACGGCACCTACGAGCAGTACTTC
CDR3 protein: CASSPSYGTYEQYF

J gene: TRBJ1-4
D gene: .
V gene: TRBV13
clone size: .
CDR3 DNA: TGTGCCAGCAGCTCAGGAAGAAGAGTTGAAAAACTGTTTTTT
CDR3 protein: CASSSGRRVEKLFF

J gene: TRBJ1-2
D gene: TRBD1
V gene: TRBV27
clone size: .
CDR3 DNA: TGTGCCAGCAGTTCCCTAGGGACAGGGGGCTGGGGCTACACCTTC
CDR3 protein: CASSSLGTGGWGYTF

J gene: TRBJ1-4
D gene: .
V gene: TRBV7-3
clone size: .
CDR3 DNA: TGTGCCAGCAGCTCGACTAGTAATGAAAAACTGTTTTTT
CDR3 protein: CASSSTSNEKLFF

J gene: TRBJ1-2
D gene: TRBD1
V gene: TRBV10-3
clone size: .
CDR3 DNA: TGTGCCATCAGAAGGACAGGGGACAACTATGGCTACACCTTC
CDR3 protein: CAIRRTGDNYGYTF

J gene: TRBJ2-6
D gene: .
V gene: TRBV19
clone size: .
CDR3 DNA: TGTGCCAGTAGTATTCTCCCCTCTGGGGCCAACGTCCTGACTTTC
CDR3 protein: CASSILPSGANVLTF

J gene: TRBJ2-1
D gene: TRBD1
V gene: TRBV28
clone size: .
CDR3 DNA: TGTGCCAGCAGTGCCGGGACAGGGATCAATGAGCAGTTCTTC
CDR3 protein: CASSAGTGINEQFF

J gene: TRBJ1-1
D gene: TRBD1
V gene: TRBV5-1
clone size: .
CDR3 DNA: TGCGCCAGCAGCCGCGGGACAGATCAAAGGATGAACACTGAAGCTTTCTTT
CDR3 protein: CASSRGTDQRMNTEAFF

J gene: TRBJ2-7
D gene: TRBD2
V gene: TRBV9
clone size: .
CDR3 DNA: TGTGCCAGCAGCGAAGGGACTAGCGGGAGGGCCAACTACGAGCAGTACTTC
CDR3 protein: CASSEGTSGRANYEQYF

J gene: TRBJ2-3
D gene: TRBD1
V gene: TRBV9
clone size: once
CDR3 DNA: TGTGCCAGCAGCCCTCGGACAGGGCCCGATACGCAGTATTTT
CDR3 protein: CASSPRTGPDTQYF

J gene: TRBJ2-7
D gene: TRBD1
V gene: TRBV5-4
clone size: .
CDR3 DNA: TGTGCCAGCAGCTTCGGGACAGGGATCTACGAGCAGTACTTC
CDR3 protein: CASSFGTGIYEQYF